This T cell receptor beta chain is from a study of blood T cell repertoires in COVID-19. At the level of the study: Sites across the United States, Italy and Spain contributed samples from acute and convalescent COVID-19. PBMCs, B-cell-depleted T cells, or T cells were the source of the cDNA or gDNA that made up the material.

The CDR3 loop spans 13 amino acids. Germline CDR1 SGHRS, CDR2 YFSETQ. Trimming pared 4 bases from V and 3 bases from J, leaving 7 bases between. In the original analysis: Nucleated cell number was recorded as an estimate derived from reference gene primer amplification. Some clones are missing from TCRdb's copy, which holds only in-frame ones; the method was immunoSEQ multiplex PCR. For V, J and clone size, that table is used; D and trimming come from the DNA. Here the sample spans approximately 31,000 clones, approximately 93% being singletons. This chain links TRBV5-1 with TRBJ2-2; D perhaps matches TRBD2 (5 bases). This TCR derives from a man aged 55 to 70 with acute or convalescent COVID-19. Input material: peripheral blood. CDR3 nucleotides: TGCGCCAGCAGCAGGCGGGACACCGGGGAGCTGTTTTTT. This encodes CASSRRDTGELFF.